The clone carrying this TCR beta chain was seen only a few times. Its antigen is unknown. The record originates from a study of Graves' ophthalmopathy and Graves' hyperthyroidism. Amplified material comprised TCR beta CDR3 regions derived from RNA transcripts. First-round RT-PCR with HTBI primers preceded a second-round multiplex PCR. TCRdb fed the multiplex PCR reads into MiXCR, producing one record per CDR3 protein. The data hold about 1.1 million distinct CDR3 sequences, with approximately 35% observed a single time. The CDR3 is made up of 16 amino acids. CDR1 MNHNY and CDR2 SVGAGI come from the germline V gene (reference sequence). The V end was cut by 4 bases, the J end by 2 bases, with 15 bases between. Overall study findings and caveats: Sensitivity of around 85% and specificity of about 84% were achieved when a 13-signature model separated ophthalmopathy from stable hyperthyroidism.

Sequencing was done on a sample of peripheral blood or thyroid tissue (not recorded which). The rearrangement links TRBV6-6 to TRBJ1-5, with a possible D match to TRBD1 (5 bases). This clonotype was sampled from an adult man with Graves' hyperthyroidism. DNA of the CDR3: TGTGCCAGCAGTTTGGGTGGGGGTGACGGCAATCAGCCCCAGCATTTT. This codes for CASSLGGGDGNQPQHF.